These 19 T cell receptor beta chains share one sample of origin, sequenced in a study of T cell responses to AZD1222 COVID-19 vaccine. Assay used: immunoSEQ multiplex PCR; TCRdb lists only in-frame clones, some missing. The sample holds 90,000 or so clones, under 90% seen once. Sample: peripheral blood, taken on day 0 of AZD1222 vaccination. The origin of the receptors is an adult in good health.

The chain carries TRBV18 and TRBJ2-1, with 12 nucleotides matching TRBD2. Germline loops: CDR1 KGHSH, CDR2 LQKENI. The CDR3 is 16 amino acids. The junction had 5 bases not matched to a gene; V was cut back by 0 bases and J by 8 bases. CDR3 DNA: TGTGCCAGCTCACCACCGAACGGACTAGCGGGGCATGAGCAGTTCTTC. It encodes CASSPPNGLAGHEQFF.

The chain carries TRBV19 and TRBJ1-1; D is unresolved. Per germline, CDR1 LNHDA and CDR2 SQIVND (reference sequence). CDR3 length: 11 residues. Between the trimmed V and J ends, which lost 4 bases and 6 bases, there was a span of 6 bases. This CDR3 is CASSNSPEAFF. Here the CDR3 DNA reads TGTGCCAGTAGTAACAGTCCTGAAGCTTTCTTT.

The chain couples TRBV30 to TRBJ1-4; D not resolved. The CDR3 runs to 11 residues. The V gene's germline CDR1 is GTSNPN and CDR2 SVGIG (reference sequence). The V end was cut by 8 bases, the J end by 8 bases, with 12 bases between. In DNA form, the CDR3 reads TGTGCCCTAGAGCTGTGGGAAAAACTGTTTTTT. It translates to CALELWEKLFF.

In its sample, this clone was seen a few times. The same CDR3 can be traced to other DNA sequences in this sample. The rearrangement joins TRBV7-2 to TRBJ1-1; TRBD1 agrees at 7 bases. CDR3 size: 14 residues. The V segment lost 3 bases and the J segment 4 bases; nucleotides outside the gene matches: 5. The V gene's germline CDR1 is SGHTA and CDR2 FQGNSA. The CDR3 DNA reads as TGTGCCAGCAGCTTCAAGGGGGCTGGCACTGAAGCTTTCTTT. Protein sequence: CASSFKGAGTEAFF.

About this clone itself: Other DNA sequences of this sample code for an identical CDR3. This sequence joins TRBV30 and TRBJ1-1; the D gene is possibly TRBD1 (6 bases). With 0 bases removed from V and 2 bases from J, the gap between germline ends came to 7 bases. Germline loops: CDR1 GTSNPN, CDR2 SVGIG (reference sequence). CDR3 length: 13 amino acids. The DNA for the CDR3 is TGTGCCTGGAGTGTAGGGGGAAACACTGAAGCTTTCTTT. Translation: CAWSVGGNTEAFF.

V usage is TRBV18 and J usage is TRBJ1-1; no reliable D call. Germline values: CDR1 KGHSH, CDR2 LQKENI. The CDR3 runs to 16 residues. The V gene lost 5 bases and the J gene lost 0 bases, with 16 bases spanning the gap. CDR3 sequence reads: CASSSDLFAMNTEAFF. CDR3 coding DNA: TGTGCCAGCTCATCGGACCTTTTCGCCATGAACACTGAAGCTTTCTTT.

This chain connects TRBV9 to TRBJ2-1, with 8 bases aligning to TRBD2. The CDR3 covers 16 residues. Germline loops: CDR1 SGDLS, CDR2 YYNGEE. V lost 2 bases, J lost 0 bases, and 4 bases stayed unmatched. CDR3 loop: CASSVSSGGSYNEQFF. The CDR3 nucleotides read TGTGCCAGCAGCGTGTCGAGCGGGGGCTCCTACAATGAGCAGTTCTTC. Full variable domain (outside the CDR3, taken from reference TRBV9 and TRBJ2-1): DSGVTQTPKHLITATGQRVTLRCSPRSGDLSVYWYQQSLDQGLQFLIQYYNGEERAKGNILERFSAQQFPDLHSELNLSSLELGDSALYFCASSVSSGGSYNEQFFGPGTRLTVL.

The chain carries TRBV1 and TRBJ1-5. TRBV1 is reported as a pseudogene. The CDR3 is 16 amino acids. The CDR3 here is CTSSSQGQISNQPQHF. The CDR3 nucleotides are TGCACCAGCAGCTCGCAAGGTCAGATAAGCAATCAGCCCCAGCATTTT.

The chain is built from TRBV30 and TRBJ1-2; TRBD1 is a possible D gene (5 bases). CDR3 length equals 14 residues. Germline CDR1 and CDR2: GTSNPN and SVGIG (reference sequence). The ends were cut back, 3 bases at V and 5 bases at J, with 16 bases in the middle. The CDR3 loop reads CAWRGGDSRYGYTF. The CDR3 coding sequence is TGTGCCTGGAGAGGTGGAGACAGTCGGTATGGCTACACCTTC.

Concerning this clone itself: The sample contains more than one DNA sequence encoding this CDR3. The rearrangement joins TRBV7-9 to TRBJ1-6; TRBD1 matches 9 bases. The length of the CDR3 is 14 residues. Germline CDR1 SEHNR, CDR2 FQNEAQ (reference sequence). V shed 4 bases, J shed 7 bases, and the junction held 2 bases outside the gene matches. The CDR3: CASSSGQGNSPLHF. The CDR3 DNA reads TGTGCCAGCAGCTCGGGACAGGGAAATTCACCCCTCCACTTT.

The chain combines TRBV4-2 with TRBJ2-2, with TRBD2 matching 15 bases. The CDR3 covers 20 residues. Germline V CDR1 and CDR2: LGHNA, YNFKEQ. The ends lost 1 base at V and 3 bases at J; junction bases unmatched: 9. CDR3 sequence reads: CASSQALGLAGGPYTGELFF. CDR3 nucleotides: TGTGCCAGCAGCCAAGCCCTCGGACTAGCGGGGGGGCCGTACACCGGGGAGCTGTTTTTT.

The rearrangement joins TRBV6-4 to TRBJ2-6; no definite D call. There are 13 residues in the CDR3. The V and J ends lost 6 bases and 0 bases respectively, with 3 bases between them. Germline V lookup: CDR1 MRHNA, CDR2 SNTAGT. CDR3 residues: CASRPSGANVLTF. In nucleotides, the CDR3 is TGTGCCAGCAGACCCTCTGGGGCCAACGTCCTGACTTTC.

The CDR3 sequence is CASSQRAGDERYEQYF. As DNA, the CDR3 is TGCGCCAGCAGCCAAAGAGCGGGGGACGAGCGGTACGAGCAGTACTTC. This sequence joins TRBV4-3 and TRBJ2-7, with 8 bases fitting TRBD2. Germline CDR1 LGHNA, CDR2 YSLEER. V trimming: 2 bases; J trimming: 4 bases; junction bases outside the gene matches: 10. This CDR3 comprises 16 residues.

This clone was recorded once. The chain joins TRBV3-1 (or the pseudogene TRBV3-2) to TRBJ1-2; 7 bases are shared with TRBD1. The J segment lost 3 bases and the V segment lost 0 bases, leaving 7 bases of the junction unmatched. The CDR3 has 16 residues. Per the germline V gene, CDR1 is LGHDT and CDR2 is YNNKEL (reference sequence). CDR3 region: CASSQDGQVEDYGYTF. The CDR3 region has the DNA TGTGCCAGCAGCCAAGACGGACAGGTCGAGGACTATGGCTACACCTTC.

This clone turned up a few times. The gene calls are TRBV5-1 and TRBJ2-7, with 10 bases identical to TRBD2. The junction had 12 bases not matched to a gene; V was cut back by 4 bases and J by 2 bases. This CDR3 region has 17 residues. Germline V lookup: CDR1 SGHRS, CDR2 YFSETQ. DNA of the CDR3: TGCGCCAGCAGCCACCCCCCTACTAGCGGGGAAACCTACGAGCAGTACTTC. Translation: CASSHPPTSGETYEQYF. Supplemented by reference TRBV5-1 and TRBJ2-7, the full variable domain reads KAGVTQTPRYLIKTRGQQVTLSCSPISGHRSVSWYQQTPGQGLQFLFEYFSETQRNKGNFPGRFSGRQFSNSRSEMNVSTLELGDSALYLCASSHPPTSGETYEQYFGPGTRLTVT.

The chain links TRBV11-2 to TRBJ1-5; D call uncertain. Germline V CDR1 and CDR2: SGHAT, FQNNGV. The length of the CDR3 is 13 residues. The germline V and J ends were trimmed by 0 bases and 9 bases, with 9 bases remaining between them. The CDR3 DNA reads as TGTGCCAGCAGCTTAGACGCGCGGGGGCCCCAGCATTTT. It codes for CASSLDARGPQHF.

V usage is TRBV6-2 or TRBV6-3 and J usage is TRBJ2-7; 8 bases are a match to TRBD2. The CDR3 runs 15 residues. The V segment lost 6 bases and the J segment 3 bases; nucleotides outside the gene matches: 10. Germline V lookup: CDR1 MNHEY, CDR2 SVGEGT. In DNA form, the CDR3 reads TGTGCCAGCAGCACCGTTTCGGGGGGGCGCTACGAGCAGTACTTC. It encodes CASSTVSGGRYEQYF.

This chain joins TRBV27 and TRBJ2-4; TRBD1 matches 9 bases. Germline V lookup: CDR1 MNHEY, CDR2 SMNVEV (reference sequence). The CDR3 has 15 amino acids. Trimming at V came to 8 bases and at J to 3 bases, leaving 8 bases not matched to a gene. Here the CDR3 DNA reads TGTGCCAGCTCGTACAGGGGGCTCGACAAAAACATTCAGTACTTC. Translating it yields CASSYRGLDKNIQYF.

The chain links TRBV2 to TRBJ2-7, with D unresolved. V was cut by 4 bases and J by 4 bases, with 8 bases left in between. Germline V lookup: CDR1 SNHLY, CDR2 FYNNEI. This CDR3 contains 12 residues. This chain's CDR3 is CASSVTSYEQYF. DNA for the CDR3: TGTGCCAGCAGTGTCACTTCATACGAGCAGTACTTC.